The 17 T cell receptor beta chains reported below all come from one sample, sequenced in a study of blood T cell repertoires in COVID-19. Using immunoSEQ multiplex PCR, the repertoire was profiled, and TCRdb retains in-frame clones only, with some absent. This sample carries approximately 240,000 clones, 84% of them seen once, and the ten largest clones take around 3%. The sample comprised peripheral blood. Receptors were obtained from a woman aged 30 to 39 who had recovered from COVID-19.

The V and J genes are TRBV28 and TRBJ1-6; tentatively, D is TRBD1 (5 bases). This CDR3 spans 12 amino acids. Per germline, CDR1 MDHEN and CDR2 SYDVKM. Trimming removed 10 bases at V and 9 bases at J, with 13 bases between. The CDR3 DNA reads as TGTGCCACCGGGGGAGTTGGTTCACCCCTCCACTTT. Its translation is CATGGVGSPLHF.

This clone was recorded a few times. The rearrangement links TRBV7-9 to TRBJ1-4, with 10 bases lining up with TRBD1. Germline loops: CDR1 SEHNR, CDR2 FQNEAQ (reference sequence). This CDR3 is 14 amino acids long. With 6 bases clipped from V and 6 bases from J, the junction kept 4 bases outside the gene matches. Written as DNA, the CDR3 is TGTGCCAGCAGGACAGGGGGCATGGATGAAAAACTGTTTTTT. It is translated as CASRTGGMDEKLFF.

DNA for the CDR3: TGTGCCAGCAGCATACCAGGGGGCGCGGGTGAAAAACTGTTTTTT. This gives the protein CASSIPGGAGEKLFF. The chain is built from TRBV3-1 (or the pseudogene TRBV3-2) and TRBJ1-4; 8 bases line up with TRBD1. The CDR3 spans 15 residues. J lost 7 bases, V lost 5 bases, and 9 bases had no gene match. The germline gives CDR1 LGHDT, CDR2 YNNKEL (reference sequence).

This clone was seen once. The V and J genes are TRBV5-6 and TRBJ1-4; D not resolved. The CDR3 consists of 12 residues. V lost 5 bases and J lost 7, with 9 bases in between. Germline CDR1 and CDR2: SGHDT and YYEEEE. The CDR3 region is CASSSSREKLFF. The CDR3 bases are TGTGCCAGCAGTTCTAGCCGTGAAAAACTGTTTTTT.

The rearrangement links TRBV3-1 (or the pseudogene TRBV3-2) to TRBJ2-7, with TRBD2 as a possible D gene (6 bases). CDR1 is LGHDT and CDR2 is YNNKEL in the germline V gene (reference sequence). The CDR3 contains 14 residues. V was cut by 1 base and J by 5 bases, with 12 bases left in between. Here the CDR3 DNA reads TGTGCCAGCAGCCAAGTAGGTCGGGGGAACGAGCAGTACTTC. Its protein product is CASSQVGRGNEQYF.

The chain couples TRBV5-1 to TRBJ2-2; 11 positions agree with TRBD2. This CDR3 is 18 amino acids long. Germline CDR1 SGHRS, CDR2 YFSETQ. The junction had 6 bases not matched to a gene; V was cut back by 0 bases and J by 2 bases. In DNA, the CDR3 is TGCGCCAGCAGCTTGGAGTTAGCGGGAGGGCCTAACACCGGGGAGCTGTTTTTT. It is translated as CASSLELAGGPNTGELFF.

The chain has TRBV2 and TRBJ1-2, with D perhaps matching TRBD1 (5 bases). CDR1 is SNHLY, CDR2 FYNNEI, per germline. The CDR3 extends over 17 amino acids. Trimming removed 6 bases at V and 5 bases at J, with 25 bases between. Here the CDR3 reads CASRSRLDRSGTYGYTF. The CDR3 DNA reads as TGTGCCAGCAGGAGCCGATTAGACCGGTCGGGGACTTATGGCTACACCTTC.

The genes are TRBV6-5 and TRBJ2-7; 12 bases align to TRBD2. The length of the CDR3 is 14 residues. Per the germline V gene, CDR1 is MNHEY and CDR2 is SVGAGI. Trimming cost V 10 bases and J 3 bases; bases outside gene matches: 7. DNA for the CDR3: TGTGCCACTCCTGGACTAGCGGGATTCTACGAGCAGTACTTC. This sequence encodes CATPGLAGFYEQYF.

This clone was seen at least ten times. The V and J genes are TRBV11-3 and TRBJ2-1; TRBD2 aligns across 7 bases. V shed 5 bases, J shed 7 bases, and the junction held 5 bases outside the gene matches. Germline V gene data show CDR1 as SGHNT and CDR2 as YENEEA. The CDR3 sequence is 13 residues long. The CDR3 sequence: CASSIGLVNEQFF. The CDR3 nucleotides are TGTGCCAGCAGCATAGGACTAGTGAATGAGCAGTTCTTC.

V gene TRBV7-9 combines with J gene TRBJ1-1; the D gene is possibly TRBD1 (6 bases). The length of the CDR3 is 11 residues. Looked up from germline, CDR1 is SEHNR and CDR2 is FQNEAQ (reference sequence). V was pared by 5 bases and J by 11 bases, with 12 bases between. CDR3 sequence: CASSPGTSAFF. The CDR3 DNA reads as TGTGCCAGCAGCCCGGGGACATCTGCTTTCTTT.

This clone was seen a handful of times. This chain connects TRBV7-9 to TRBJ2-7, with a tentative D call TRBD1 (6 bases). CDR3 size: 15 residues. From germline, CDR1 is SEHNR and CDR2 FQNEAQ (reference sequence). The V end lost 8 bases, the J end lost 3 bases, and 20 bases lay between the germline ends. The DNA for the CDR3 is TGTGCCAGCGTCCCCTCTTCGCAGGGGAACTACGAGCAGTACTTC. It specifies CASVPSSQGNYEQYF.

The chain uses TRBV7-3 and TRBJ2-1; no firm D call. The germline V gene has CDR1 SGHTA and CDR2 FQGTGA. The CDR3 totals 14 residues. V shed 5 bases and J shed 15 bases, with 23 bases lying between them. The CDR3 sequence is CASSLGRVDHSRFF. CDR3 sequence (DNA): TGTGCCAGCAGCCTAGGTCGGGTTGACCATAGCCGGTTCTTC. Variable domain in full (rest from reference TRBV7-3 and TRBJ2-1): GAGVSQTPSNKVTEKGKYVELRCDPISGHTALYWYRQSLGQGPEFLIYFQGTGAADDSGLPNDRFFAVRPEGSVSTLKIQRTERGDSAVYLCASSLGRVDHSRFFGPGTRLTVL.

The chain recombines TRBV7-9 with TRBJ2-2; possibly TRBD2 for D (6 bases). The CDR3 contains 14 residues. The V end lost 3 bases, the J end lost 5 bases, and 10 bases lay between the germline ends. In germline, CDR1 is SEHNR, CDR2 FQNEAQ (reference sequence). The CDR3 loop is CASSFSGETGELFF. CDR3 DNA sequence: TGTGCCAGCAGCTTTTCGGGGGAAACCGGGGAGCTGTTTTTT.

The DNA of the CDR3 is TGTGCCAGCAGTTCCACGGAAGAGACCCAGTACTTC. Translation: CASSSTEETQYF. The V call is TRBV6-2 or TRBV6-3, the J call TRBJ2-5, with unresolved D. V was trimmed by 4 bases and J by 3 bases, leaving 6 bases between them. The CDR3 sequence is 12 residues long. The V gene's germline CDR1 is MNHEY and CDR2 SVGEGT.

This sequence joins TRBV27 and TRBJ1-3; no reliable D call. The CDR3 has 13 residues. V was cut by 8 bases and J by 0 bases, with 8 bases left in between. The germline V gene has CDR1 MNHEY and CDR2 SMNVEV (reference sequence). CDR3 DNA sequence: TGTGCCAGCGCTCTCGGCTCTGGAAACACCATATATTTT. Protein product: CASALGSGNTIYF.

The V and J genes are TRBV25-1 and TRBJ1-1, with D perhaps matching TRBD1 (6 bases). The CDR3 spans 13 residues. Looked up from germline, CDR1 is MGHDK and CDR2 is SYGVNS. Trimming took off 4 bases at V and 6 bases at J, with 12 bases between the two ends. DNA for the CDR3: TGTGCCAGCAGTGCCACAGGGCCATCTGAAGCTTTCTTT. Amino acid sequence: CASSATGPSEAFF.

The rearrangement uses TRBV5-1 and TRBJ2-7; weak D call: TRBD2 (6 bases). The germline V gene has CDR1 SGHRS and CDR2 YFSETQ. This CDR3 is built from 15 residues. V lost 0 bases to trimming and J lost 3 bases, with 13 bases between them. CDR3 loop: CASSLEGTYRYEQYF. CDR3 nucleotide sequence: TGCGCCAGCAGCTTGGAGGGGACTTACCGCTACGAGCAGTACTTC.